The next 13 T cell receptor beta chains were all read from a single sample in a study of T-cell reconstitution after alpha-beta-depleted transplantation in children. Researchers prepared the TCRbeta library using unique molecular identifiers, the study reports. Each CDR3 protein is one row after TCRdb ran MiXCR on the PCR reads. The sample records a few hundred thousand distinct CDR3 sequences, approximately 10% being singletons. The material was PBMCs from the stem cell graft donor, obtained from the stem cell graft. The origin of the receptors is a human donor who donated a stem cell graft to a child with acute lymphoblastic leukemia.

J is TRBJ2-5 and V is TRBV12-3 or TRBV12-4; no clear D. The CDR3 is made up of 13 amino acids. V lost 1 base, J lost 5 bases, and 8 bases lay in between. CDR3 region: CASSLGASETQYF. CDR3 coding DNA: TGTGCCAGCAGTTTAGGGGCTTCGGAGACCCAGTACTTC.

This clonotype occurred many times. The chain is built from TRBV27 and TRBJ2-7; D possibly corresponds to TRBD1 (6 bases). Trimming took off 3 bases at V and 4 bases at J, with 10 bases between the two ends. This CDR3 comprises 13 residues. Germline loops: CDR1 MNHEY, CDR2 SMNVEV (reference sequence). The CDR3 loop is CASSFSQGYEQYF. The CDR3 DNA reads TGTGCCAGCAGTTTCTCACAGGGTTACGAGCAGTACTTC.

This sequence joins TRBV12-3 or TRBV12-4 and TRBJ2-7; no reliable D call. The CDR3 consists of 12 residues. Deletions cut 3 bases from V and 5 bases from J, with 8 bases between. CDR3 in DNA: TGTGCCAGCAGTTTCTTTAGGGACGAGCAGTACTTC. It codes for CASSFFRDEQYF.

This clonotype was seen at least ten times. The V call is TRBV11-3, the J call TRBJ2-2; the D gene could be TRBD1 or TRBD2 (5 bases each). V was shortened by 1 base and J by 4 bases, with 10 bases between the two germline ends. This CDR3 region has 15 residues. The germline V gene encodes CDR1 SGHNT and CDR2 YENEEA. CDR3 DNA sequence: TGTGCCAGCAGCTTAGGGCAGGGACGCACCGGGGAGCTGTTTTTT. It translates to CASSLGQGRTGELFF.

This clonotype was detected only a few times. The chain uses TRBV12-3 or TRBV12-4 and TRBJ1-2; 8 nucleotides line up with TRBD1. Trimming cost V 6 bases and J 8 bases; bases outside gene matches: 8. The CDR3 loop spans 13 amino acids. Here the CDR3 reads CASRLTGADGYTF. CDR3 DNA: TGTGCCAGCAGGCTGACAGGGGCAGACGGCTACACCTTC.

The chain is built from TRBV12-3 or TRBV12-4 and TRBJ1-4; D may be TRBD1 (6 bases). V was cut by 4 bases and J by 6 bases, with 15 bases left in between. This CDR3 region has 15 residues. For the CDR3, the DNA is TGTGCCAGCAGTTCGATCGGGACACGATATGAAAAACTGTTTTTT. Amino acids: CASSSIGTRYEKLFF.

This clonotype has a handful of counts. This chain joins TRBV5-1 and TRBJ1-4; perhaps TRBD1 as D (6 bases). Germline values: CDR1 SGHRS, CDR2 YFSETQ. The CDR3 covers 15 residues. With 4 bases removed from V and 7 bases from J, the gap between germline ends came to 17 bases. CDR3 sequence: CASSPDSRVGEKLFF. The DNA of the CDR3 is TGCGCCAGCAGCCCGGACAGCCGAGTCGGTGAAAAACTGTTTTTT.

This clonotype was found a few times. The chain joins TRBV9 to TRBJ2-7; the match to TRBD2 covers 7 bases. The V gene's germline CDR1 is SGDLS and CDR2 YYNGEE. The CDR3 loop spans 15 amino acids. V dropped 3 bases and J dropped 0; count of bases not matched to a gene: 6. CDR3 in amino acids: CASSESGVRSYEQYF. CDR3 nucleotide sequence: TGTGCCAGCAGCGAGAGCGGGGTCCGCTCCTACGAGCAGTACTTC.

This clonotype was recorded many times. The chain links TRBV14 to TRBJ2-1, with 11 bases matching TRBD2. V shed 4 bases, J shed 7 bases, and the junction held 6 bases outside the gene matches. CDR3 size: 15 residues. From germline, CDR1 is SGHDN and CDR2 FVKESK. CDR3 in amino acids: CASSLLAGGSNEQFF. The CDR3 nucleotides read TGTGCCAGCAGCCTCTTAGCGGGAGGGAGTAATGAGCAGTTCTTC.

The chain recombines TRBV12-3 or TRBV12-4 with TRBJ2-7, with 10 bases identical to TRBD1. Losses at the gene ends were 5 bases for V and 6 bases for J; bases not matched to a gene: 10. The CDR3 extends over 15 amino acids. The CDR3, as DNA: TGTGCCAGCAGTACCTGGGACAGGGGTGAATGCGAGCAGTACTTC. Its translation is CASSTWDRGECEQYF.

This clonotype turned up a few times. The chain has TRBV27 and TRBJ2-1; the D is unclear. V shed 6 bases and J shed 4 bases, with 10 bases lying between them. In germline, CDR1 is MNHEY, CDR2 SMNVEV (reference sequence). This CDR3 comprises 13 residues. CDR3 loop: CASSEIGYNEQFF. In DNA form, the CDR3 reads TGTGCCAGCAGCGAAATAGGTTACAATGAGCAGTTCTTC.

This CDR3 reads CSVARGTGGTEAFF. The CDR3 bases are TGCAGCGTTGCTAGGGGGACAGGGGGCACTGAAGCTTTCTTT. This sequence joins TRBV29-1 and TRBJ1-1; 11 bases fit TRBD1. V lost 4 bases and J lost 4; bases outside the gene matches: 5. Germline V gene sequence: CDR1 SQVTM, CDR2 ANQGSEA. This CDR3 comprises 14 residues.

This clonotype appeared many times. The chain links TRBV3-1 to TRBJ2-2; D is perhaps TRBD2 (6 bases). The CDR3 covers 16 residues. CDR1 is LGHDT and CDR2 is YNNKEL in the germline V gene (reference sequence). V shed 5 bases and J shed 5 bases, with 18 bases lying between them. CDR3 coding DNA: TGTGCCAGCAGCACACCAGCTCTGGGAGGTACCGGGGAGCTGTTTTTT. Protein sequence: CASSTPALGGTGELFF.